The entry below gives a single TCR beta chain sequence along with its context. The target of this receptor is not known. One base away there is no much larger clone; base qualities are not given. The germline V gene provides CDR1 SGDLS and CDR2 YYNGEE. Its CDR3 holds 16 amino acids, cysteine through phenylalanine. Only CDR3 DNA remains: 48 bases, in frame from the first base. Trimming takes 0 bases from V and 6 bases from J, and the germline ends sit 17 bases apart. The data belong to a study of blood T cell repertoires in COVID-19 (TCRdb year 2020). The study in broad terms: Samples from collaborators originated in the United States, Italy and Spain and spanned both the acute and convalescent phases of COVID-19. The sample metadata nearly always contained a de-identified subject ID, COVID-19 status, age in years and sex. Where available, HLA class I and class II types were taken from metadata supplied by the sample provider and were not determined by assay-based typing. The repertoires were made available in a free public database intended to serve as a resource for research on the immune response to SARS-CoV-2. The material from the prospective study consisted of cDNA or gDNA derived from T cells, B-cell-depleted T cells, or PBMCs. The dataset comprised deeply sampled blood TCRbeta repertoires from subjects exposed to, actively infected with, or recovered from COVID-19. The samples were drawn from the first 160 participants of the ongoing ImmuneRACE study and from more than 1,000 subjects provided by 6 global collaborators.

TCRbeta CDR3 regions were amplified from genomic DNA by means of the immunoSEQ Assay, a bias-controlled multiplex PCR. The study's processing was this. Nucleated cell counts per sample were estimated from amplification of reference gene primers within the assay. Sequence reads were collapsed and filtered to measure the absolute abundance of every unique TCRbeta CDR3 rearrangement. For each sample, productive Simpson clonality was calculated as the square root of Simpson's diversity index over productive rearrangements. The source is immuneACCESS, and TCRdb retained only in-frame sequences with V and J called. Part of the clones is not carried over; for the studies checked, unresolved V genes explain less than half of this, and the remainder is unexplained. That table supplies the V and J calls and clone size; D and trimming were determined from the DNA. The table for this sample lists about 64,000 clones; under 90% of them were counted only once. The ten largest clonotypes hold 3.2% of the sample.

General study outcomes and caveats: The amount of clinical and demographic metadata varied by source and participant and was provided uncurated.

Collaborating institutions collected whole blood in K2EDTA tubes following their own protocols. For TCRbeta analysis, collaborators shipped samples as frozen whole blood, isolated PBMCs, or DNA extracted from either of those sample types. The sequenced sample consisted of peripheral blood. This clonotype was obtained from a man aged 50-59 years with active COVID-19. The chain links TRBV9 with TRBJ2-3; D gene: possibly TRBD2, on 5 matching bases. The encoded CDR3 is CASSVGTRALIDTQYF. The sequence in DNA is TGTGCCAGCAGCGTAGGAACTAGGGCCCTAATCGATACGCAGTATTTT.